Below, 10 T cell receptor beta chains from the same sample are listed, as sequenced in a study of T-cell reconstitution after alpha-beta-depleted transplantation in children. A library of TCRbeta sequences, prepared with unique molecular identifiers, was generated. TCRdb called the PCR reads again in MiXCR, with one record for every CDR3 protein. The table records around 400,000 distinct CDR3 sequences, around 9.9% of them present only once. The sample in question was PBMCs from the stem cell graft donor, obtained from the stem cell graft. The source of these receptors is a human donor who donated a stem cell graft to a child with acute myeloid leukemia.

The rearrangement uses TRBV4-2 and TRBJ2-3; 7 bases are a match to TRBD2. Germline V gene lookup returns CDR1 LGHNA and CDR2 YNFKEQ. The CDR3 has 17 amino acids. V shed 0 bases, J shed 3 bases, and the junction held 9 bases outside the gene matches. The CDR3 reads CASSQESSAGVTDTQYF. CDR3 in DNA: TGTGCCAGCAGCCAAGAATCTTCTGCGGGAGTAACAGATACGCAGTATTTT.

The chain couples TRBV6-1 to TRBJ2-1; D possibly uses TRBD1 or TRBD2 (5 bases each). V lost 8 bases, J lost 5 bases, and 19 bases lay in between. Looked up from germline, CDR1 is MNHNS and CDR2 is SASEGT. CDR3 size: 15 residues. The CDR3 coding sequence is TGTGCCAGCCGTAAGCCTGGGGGATCCGACAATGAGCAGTTCTTC. This encodes CASRKPGGSDNEQFF.

V usage is TRBV6-2 or TRBV6-3 and J usage is TRBJ2-7; maybe TRBD2 (6 bases). From germline, CDR1 is MNHEY and CDR2 SVGEGT. Trimming removed 0 bases at V and 0 bases at J, with 12 bases between. There are 16 residues in the CDR3. CDR3 DNA sequence: TGTGCCAGCAGTTACTCCTCACGGGAGCTCTCCTACGAGCAGTACTTC. It translates to CASSYSSRELSYEQYF.

This clonotype showed up just a few times. CDR3 residues: CASSWGLAGDYEQYF. CDR3 DNA: TGCGCCAGCAGCTGGGGACTAGCGGGAGACTACGAGCAGTACTTC. The rearrangement joins TRBV5-1 to TRBJ2-7; 14 bases line up with TRBD2. The length of the CDR3 is 15 residues. The V gene end was trimmed by 3 bases and the J gene end by 3 bases; junction bases not matched to a gene: 2. The germline V gene encodes CDR1 SGHRS and CDR2 YFSETQ.

This clonotype was counted a few times. V gene TRBV7-8 combines with J gene TRBJ2-1; TRBD1 matches 8 bases. The CDR3 spans 15 residues. Germline V gene lookup returns CDR1 SGHVS and CDR2 FQNEAQ. After removal of 3 bases from V and 9 bases from J, the junction contained 10 bases not matched to a gene. This chain's CDR3 is CASSFYPGQGAEQFF. CDR3 DNA sequence: TGTGCCAGCAGCTTTTACCCTGGACAGGGCGCTGAGCAGTTCTTC.

The chain couples TRBV29-1 to TRBJ1-1; 10 bases line up with TRBD1. V gave up 8 bases and J gave up 2 bases; unmatched junction bases: 8. Germline-derived CDR1 and CDR2 are SQVTM and ANQGSEA. CDR3 length equals 14 residues. The CDR3 sequence: CSTPGQGSNTEAFF. CDR3 sequence (DNA): TGCAGCACTCCGGGACAGGGGTCCAACACTGAAGCTTTCTTT.

The gene calls are TRBV20-1 and TRBJ2-3; 13 nucleotides agree with TRBD2. This CDR3 has 17 residues. Germline V gives CDR1 DFQATT, CDR2 SNEGSKA (reference sequence). Unmatched junction bases numbered 9, after V lost 6 bases and J lost 0 bases. CDR3 protein: CSASGTSGDPSTDTQYF. The CDR3 DNA follows: TGCAGTGCGAGCGGGACTAGCGGGGACCCTAGCACAGATACGCAGTATTTT.

This clonotype showed up just once. The rearrangement uses TRBV18 and TRBJ2-1; TRBD1 matches 7 bases. Germline V gene lookup returns CDR1 KGHSH and CDR2 LQKENI. Trimming at V came to 2 bases and at J to 9 bases, leaving 4 bases not matched to a gene. The CDR3 has 13 residues. DNA for the CDR3: TGTGCCAGCTCACCAAAAGGGGGCGGTGAGCAGTTCTTC. Amino acid sequence: CASSPKGGGEQFF.

The genes are TRBV7-2 and TRBJ2-3, with TRBD2 identical over 8 bases. Unmatched junction bases numbered 5, after V lost 1 base and J lost 2 bases. CDR1 is SGHTA and CDR2 is FQGNSA in the germline V gene. CDR3 length: 16 amino acids. The CDR3 region is CASSLGAGGATDTQYF. CDR3 sequence (DNA): TGTGCCAGCAGCTTAGGCGCCGGGGGGGCCACAGATACGCAGTATTTT. The variable domain in full, completed from reference TRBV7-2 and TRBJ2-3, reads GAGVSQSPSNKVTEKGKDVELRCDPISGHTALYWYRQSLGQGLEFLIYFQGNSAPDKSGLPSDRFSAERTGGSVSTLTIQRTQQEDSAVYLCASSLGAGGATDTQYFGPGTRLTVL.

The chain carries TRBV10-3 and TRBJ2-7; D unresolved. The CDR3 length is 12 residues. Trimming cost V 0 bases and J 5 bases, with 5 bases left between them. From germline, CDR1 is ENHRY and CDR2 SYGVKD. CDR3 residues: CAISESGNEQYF. As DNA, the CDR3 is TGTGCCATCAGTGAGTCCGGTAACGAGCAGTACTTC.